The rows below give T cell receptor beta chains drawn from one sample of a study of T cell repertoires in cytomegalovirus infection. TCRdb reprocessed the reads via MiXCR and lists one record per CDR3 protein. This table has 450,000 to 550,000 distinct CDR3 sequences, more than 15% appearing once. The sequenced material came from CD8+ T cells from PBMCs. These receptors were taken from a human donor in good health (CMV status not recorded). Some clones in this sample may be carry-over from other donors' samples. The CDR3 runs from the conserved cysteine through the conserved F or W. Each record gives: clone size, D gene, J gene, CDR3 length, V gene, CDR3 protein, CDR3 DNA. A D gene is named only where the DNA matches it firmly. The size of a clone is reported for some rows only, either as once, few or many, or as a class for expanded clones.

many	.	TRBJ2-3	17	TRBV28	CASSSPRLDFQMDTQYF	TGTGCCAGCAGTTCACCCCGACTAGATTTCCAAATGGATACGCAGTATTTT
many	.	TRBJ2-3	14	TRBV7-9	CASSSGEGTDTQYF	TGTGCCAGCAGCTCGGGGGAGGGCACAGATACGCAGTATTTT
many	.	TRBJ2-1	16	TRBV11-2	CASSLDVGGARNEQFF	TGTGCCAGCAGCTTAGATGTAGGGGGGGCGAGGAATGAGCAGTTCTTC
many	TRBD1	TRBJ2-7	12	TRBV7-9	CASSLGTGEQYF	TGTGCCAGCAGCCTGGGGACAGGCGAGCAGTACTTC
many	.	TRBJ2-7	13	TRBV27	CASSGTDSYEQYF	TGTGCCAGCTCCGGGACGGACTCCTACGAGCAGTACTTC
.	.	TRBJ1-3	12	TRBV5-1	CASSPDGNTIYF	TGCGCCAGCAGCCCTGATGGAAACACCATATATTTT
few	TRBD1	TRBJ2-3	16	TRBV9	CASSVVPGGNTDTQYF	TGTGCCAGCAGCGTAGTTCCAGGGGGCAACACAGATACGCAGTATTTT
many	.	TRBJ1-5	15	TRBV7-8	CASSLQVYSNQPQHF	TGTGCCAGCAGTTTACAGGTTTATAGCAATCAGCCCCAGCATTTT
.	.	TRBJ2-1	15	TRBV9	CASSVASGRRDEQFF	TGTGCCAGCAGCGTAGCTTCGGGACGGAGGGATGAGCAGTTCTTC
few	TRBD1	TRBJ1-5	16	TRBV12-3/TRBV12-4	CASSDGTGWRNQPQHF	TGTGCCAGCAGTGACGGGACAGGGTGGCGCAATCAGCCCCAGCATTTT
.	.	TRBJ2-1	15	TRBV20-1	CSARGRILSYNEQFF	TGCAGTGCTAGGGGCCGGATACTCTCCTACAATGAGCAGTTCTTC
few	TRBD1	TRBJ1-2	17	TRBV6-1	CASSELSWKDRGDGYTF	TGTGCCAGCAGTGAATTAAGCTGGAAGGACAGGGGGGATGGCTACACCTTC
.	.	TRBJ2-7	12	TRBV12-3/TRBV12-4	CASSTHRYEQYF	TGTGCCAGCAGCACCCACAGGTACGAGCAGTACTTC
many	.	TRBJ1-1	14	TRBV6-5	CASSYEGFGTEAFF	TGTGCCAGCAGTTACGAGGGGTTCGGGACTGAAGCTTTCTTT
many	.	TRBJ1-2	18	TRBV19	CASSERGRWDPPDYGYTF	TGTGCCAGTAGTGAACGGGGCCGATGGGACCCTCCGGACTATGGCTACACCTTC
many	TRBD1	TRBJ1-1	15	TRBV7-2	CASSLTGNMNTEAFF	TGTGCCAGCAGTTTGACAGGGAATATGAACACTGAAGCTTTCTTT
many	.	TRBJ2-2	15	TRBV7-3	CASSLGGYYTGELFF	TGTGCCAGCAGCTTAGGGGGCTATTACACCGGGGAGCTGTTTTTT
many	.	TRBJ2-6	14	TRBV27	CASSWGSGANVLTF	TGTGCCAGCAGCTGGGGATCCGGGGCCAACGTCCTGACTTTC
many	.	TRBJ2-7	14	TRBV7-9	CASSPAPPPYEQYF	TGTGCCAGCAGCCCGGCCCCACCTCCCTACGAGCAGTACTTC
.	.	TRBJ2-1	13	TRBV7-8	CASSLPVRDEQFF	TGTGCCAGCAGCTTGCCCGTTAGGGATGAGCAGTTCTTC
many	TRBD2	TRBJ2-2	17	TRBV27	CASSLLAGAVDTGELFF	TGTGCCAGCAGTTTGCTAGCGGGAGCGGTTGACACCGGGGAGCTGTTTTTT
.	TRBD1	TRBJ2-7	14	TRBV7-9	CASSATGAIYEQYF	TGTGCCAGCAGCGCGACAGGGGCAATCTACGAGCAGTACTTC
few	.	TRBJ2-3	14	TRBV24-1	CATSERGRTDTQYF	TGTGCCACCAGTGAGCGGGGACGCACAGATACGCAGTATTTT
many	.	TRBJ2-7	14	TRBV7-8	CASSTTGRIYEQYF	TGTGCCAGCAGTACGACTGGACGGATATACGAGCAGTACTTC
.	.	TRBJ1-5	17	TRBV28	CASSPPDRYRVHQPQHF	TGTGCCAGCAGTCCCCCGGACAGATATCGCGTTCATCAGCCCCAGCATTTT
.	TRBD1	TRBJ1-2	15	TRBV9	CASSLTGDGLRGYTF	TGTGCCAGCAGCCTTACAGGGGATGGGTTGCGGGGCTACACCTTC
few	.	TRBJ2-7	15	TRBV19	CASSIMAGLWDEQYF	TGTGCCAGTAGTATAATGGCGGGCCTTTGGGACGAGCAGTACTTC
few	TRBD2	TRBJ2-7	18	TRBV5-4	CASSLQLAGGFSSYEQYF	TGTGCCAGCAGCTTGCAACTAGCGGGGGGGTTTTCCTCCTACGAGCAGTACTTC
many	TRBD2	TRBJ2-7	13	TRBV20-1	CSARGREGHEQYF	TGCAGTGCTAGGGGCCGGGAGGGTCACGAGCAGTACTTC
once	.	TRBJ2-7	12	TRBV5-5	CASSFVWYEQYF	TGTGCCAGCAGCTTTGTTTGGTACGAGCAGTACTTC
.	.	TRBJ2-7	10	TRBV25-1	CATALGEQYF	TGTGCCACCGCTTTGGGGGAGCAGTACTTC
.	TRBD2	TRBJ2-7	17	TRBV15	CATSTGTSGWLGDEQYF	TGTGCCACCAGCACTGGGACTAGCGGGTGGTTGGGTGACGAGCAGTACTTC
.	TRBD1	TRBJ2-7	15	TRBV2	CASSVSGTGGKEQYF	TGTGCCAGCAGTGTCTCCGGGACAGGGGGAAAGGAGCAGTACTTC
.	.	TRBJ1-1	16	TRBV27	CASSLSAGVGYTEAFF	TGTGCCAGCAGTTTATCAGCGGGGGTGGGGTACACTGAAGCTTTCTTT
few	.	TRBJ2-7	14	TRBV7-8	CASRLLTGSYEQYF	TGTGCCAGCAGGCTCCTGACAGGTTCCTACGAGCAGTACTTC
many	.	TRBJ2-1	13	TRBV29-1	CSVPGQITNEQFF	TGCAGCGTTCCCGGACAGATAACCAATGAGCAGTTCTTC
.	.	TRBJ2-1	17	TRBV7-4	CASSHVGLAPLWNEQFF	TGTGCCAGCAGCCATGTAGGTTTAGCGCCCCTCTGGAATGAGCAGTTCTTC
many	.	TRBJ2-7	16	TRBV7-8	CASSLGRIPPRYEQYF	TGTGCCAGCAGCTTAGGCAGAATACCACCTCGCTACGAGCAGTACTTC
few	TRBD2	TRBJ2-2	14	TRBV12-3/TRBV12-4	CASRWSGGTGELFF	TGTGCCAGCAGGTGGTCGGGGGGTACCGGGGAGCTGTTTTTT
once	.	TRBJ1-5	13	TRBV29-1	CSVEQGNNQPQHF	TGCAGCGTGGAACAGGGAAATAATCAGCCCCAGCATTTT
many	.	TRBJ2-7	14	TRBV7-8	CASSRTIDGYEQYF	TGTGCCAGCAGCAGGACCATAGACGGTTACGAGCAGTACTTC
many	.	TRBJ2-1	12	TRBV7-3	CASSYQGNEQFF	TGTGCCAGCAGCTACCAGGGGAATGAGCAGTTCTTC
few	TRBD1	TRBJ2-2	14	TRBV20-1	CSAPGQGITGELFF	TGCAGTGCCCCGGGACAGGGTATCACCGGGGAGCTGTTTTTT
.	TRBD1	TRBJ2-1	15	TRBV5-1	CASSLRGQGRNEQFF	TGCGCCAGCAGCTTGAGGGGACAGGGGCGAAATGAGCAGTTCTTC
many	.	TRBJ2-3	10	TRBV7-2	CATYTDTQYF	TGTGCCACCTACACAGATACGCAGTATTTT
.	.	TRBJ2-7	12	TRBV5-6	CASFARGYEQYF	TGTGCCAGCTTCGCGCGGGGCTACGAGCAGTACTTC
.	TRBD1	TRBJ1-1	16	TRBV19	CASSSIRGGGNTEAFF	TGTGCCAGTAGTTCCATCAGGGGGGGCGGGAACACTGAAGCTTTCTTT
few	TRBD1	TRBJ2-7	12	TRBV28	CATTGQTYEQYF	TGTGCCACCACGGGACAGACCTACGAGCAGTACTTC
few	TRBD1	TRBJ2-7	15	TRBV2	CASSEPGQGVYEQYF	TGTGCCAGCAGTGAGCCGGGACAGGGTGTGTACGAGCAGTACTTC
many	.	TRBJ1-4	17	TRBV2	CASSPRRQPSTNEKLFF	TGTGCCAGCAGTCCAAGGAGACAGCCCTCAACTAATGAAAAACTGTTTTTT
many	.	TRBJ2-7	15	TRBV6-2/TRBV6-3	CASSSDEEGNYEQYF	TGTGCCAGCAGCTCCGATGAGGAGGGAAACTACGAGCAGTACTTC
few	.	TRBJ1-1	11	TRBV4-1	CASSQDGRAYF	TGCGCCAGCAGCCAAGATGGGAGGGCTTACTTT